This T cell receptor (beta chain) was found in a study of shared clonotypes between healthy human individuals. The data were produced by immunoSEQ multiplex PCR, yet TCRdb's version contains in-frame clones alone and is incomplete. Of over 300,000 clones in the sample, more than 75% were seen once. Points from the study as a whole: Clonotype sharing across donors was expected to vary with sequencing depth.

The CDR3 runs 13 residues. Germline V CDR1 and CDR2: MGHDK, SYGVNS. The V gene lost 7 bases and the J gene lost 6 bases, with 15 bases spanning the gap. On this clone: Its antigen is still unknown.

The TCR was taken from a young man in good health. Sequenced: memory CD8+ T cells sorted from blood. Sample subset: CD45RO+ cells pooled with CCR7-negative TemRA cells. The chain couples TRBV25-1 to TRBJ1-1; maybe TRBD1 (5 bases). The CDR3 bases are TGTGCCAGCAAAGACCCCGGGGCACCTGAAGCTTTCTTT. Translated, it gives CASKDPGAPEAFF.